This T cell receptor (beta chain) was profiled in a study of blood T cell repertoires in COVID-19. Study at large: Samples came from the United States, Italy and Spain, spanning acute and convalescent COVID-19. PBMCs, B-cell-depleted T cells, or T cells provided the cDNA or gDNA that made up the material.

Participants, about 18 to 89 years old, spanned more than 20 US areas. For recovered donors of Cohort 3, there were two negative PCRs, clearance, or symptom resolution. The protocol was immunoSEQ multiplex PCR, while the TCRdb copy is restricted to in-frame clones and leaves out a portion. The sample shows 400,000 or so clones, around 89% of them seen only once. The CDR3 length is 18 residues. V was pared by 9 bases and J by 3 bases, with 16 bases of the junction left unmatched. Sequences were obtained from PBMCs or T cells enriched from blood (not recorded which). The chain uses TRBV23-1 and TRBJ2-3; TRBD2 matches 12 bases. TRBV23-1 is noted as an ORF with a role that remains uncertain. The TCR originated in a man aged 30 to 39 who had recovered from COVID-19. CDR3 region: CARGGLVSSGRVTDTQYF. CDR3 nucleotides: TGCGCCAGAGGGGGTCTCGTGTCTAGCGGGAGGGTAACAGATACGCAGTATTTT.